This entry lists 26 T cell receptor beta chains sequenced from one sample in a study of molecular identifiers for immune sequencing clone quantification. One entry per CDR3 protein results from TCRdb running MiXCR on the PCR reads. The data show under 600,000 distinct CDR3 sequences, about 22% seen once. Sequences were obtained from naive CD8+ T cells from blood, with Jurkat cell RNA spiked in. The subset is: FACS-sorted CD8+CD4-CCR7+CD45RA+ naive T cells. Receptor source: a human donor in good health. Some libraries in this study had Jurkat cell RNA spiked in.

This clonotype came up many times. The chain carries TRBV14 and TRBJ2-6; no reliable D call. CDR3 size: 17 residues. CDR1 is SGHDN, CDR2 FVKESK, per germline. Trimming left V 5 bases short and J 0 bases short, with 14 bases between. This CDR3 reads CASSEAAPGSGANVLTF. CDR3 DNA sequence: TGTGCCAGCAGCGAAGCCGCGCCGGGCTCTGGGGCCAACGTCCTGACTTTC. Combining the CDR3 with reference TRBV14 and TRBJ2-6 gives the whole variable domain EAGVTQFPSHSVIEKGQTVTLRCDPISGHDNLYWYRRVMGKEIKFLLHFVKESKQDESGMPNNRFLAERTGGTYSTLKVQPAELEDSGVYFCASSEAAPGSGANVLTFGAGSRLTVL.

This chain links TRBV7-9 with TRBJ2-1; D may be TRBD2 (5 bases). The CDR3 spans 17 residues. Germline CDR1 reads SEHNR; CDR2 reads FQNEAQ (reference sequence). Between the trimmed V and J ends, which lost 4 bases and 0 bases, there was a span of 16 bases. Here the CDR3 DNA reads TGTGCCAGCAGCTCCCCGCAAGTGGGGAGCTCCTACAATGAGCAGTTCTTC. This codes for CASSSPQVGSSYNEQFF.

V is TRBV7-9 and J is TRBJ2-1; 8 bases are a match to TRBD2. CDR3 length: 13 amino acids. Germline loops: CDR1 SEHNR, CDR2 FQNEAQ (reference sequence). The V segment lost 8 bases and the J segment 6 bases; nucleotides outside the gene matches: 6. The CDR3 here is CASRGTRINEQFF. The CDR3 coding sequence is TGTGCCAGCCGGGGGACTAGGATCAATGAGCAGTTCTTC. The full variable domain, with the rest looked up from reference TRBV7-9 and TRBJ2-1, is DTGVSQNPRHKITKRGQNVTFRCDPISEHNRLYWYRQTLGQGPEFLTYFQNEAQLEKSRLLSDRFSAERPKGSFSTLEIQRTEQGDSAMYLCASRGTRINEQFFGPGTRLTVL.

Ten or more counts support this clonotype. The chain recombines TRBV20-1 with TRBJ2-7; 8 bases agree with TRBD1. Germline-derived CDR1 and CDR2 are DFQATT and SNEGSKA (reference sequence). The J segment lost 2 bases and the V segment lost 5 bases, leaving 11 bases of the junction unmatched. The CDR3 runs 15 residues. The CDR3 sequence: CSAPDRDRSPYEQYF. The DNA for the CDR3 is TGCAGTGCTCCGGACAGGGACAGGTCTCCCTACGAGCAGTACTTC.

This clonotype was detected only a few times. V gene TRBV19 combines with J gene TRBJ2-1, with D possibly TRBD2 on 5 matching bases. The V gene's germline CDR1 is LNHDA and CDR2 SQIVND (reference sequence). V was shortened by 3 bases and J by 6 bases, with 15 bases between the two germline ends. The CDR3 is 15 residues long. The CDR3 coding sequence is TGTGCCAGTAGTATTCTCCTAAGCGGAGTCAATGAGCAGTTCTTC. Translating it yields CASSILLSGVNEQFF. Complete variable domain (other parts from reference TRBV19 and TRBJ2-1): DGGITQSPKYLFRKEGQNVTLSCEQNLNHDAMYWYRQDPGQGLRLIYYSQIVNDFQKGDIAEGYSVSREKKESFPLTVTSAQKNPTAFYLCASSILLSGVNEQFFGPGTRLTVL.

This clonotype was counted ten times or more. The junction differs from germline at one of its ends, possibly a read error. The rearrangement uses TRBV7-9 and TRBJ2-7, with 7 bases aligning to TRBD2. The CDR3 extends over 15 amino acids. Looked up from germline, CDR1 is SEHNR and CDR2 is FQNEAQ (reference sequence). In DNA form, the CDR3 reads TGCGCCAGCAGCTTGGGCGGGGGTGCCTCCTACGAGCAGTACTTC. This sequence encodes CASSLGGGASYEQYF.

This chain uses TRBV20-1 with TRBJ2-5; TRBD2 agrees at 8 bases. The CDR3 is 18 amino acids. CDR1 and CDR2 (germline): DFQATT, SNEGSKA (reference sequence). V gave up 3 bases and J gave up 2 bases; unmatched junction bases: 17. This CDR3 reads CSASRGVWGGGNQETQYF. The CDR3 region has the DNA TGCAGTGCTAGCCGGGGGGTGTGGGGCGGGGGGAATCAAGAGACCCAGTACTTC.

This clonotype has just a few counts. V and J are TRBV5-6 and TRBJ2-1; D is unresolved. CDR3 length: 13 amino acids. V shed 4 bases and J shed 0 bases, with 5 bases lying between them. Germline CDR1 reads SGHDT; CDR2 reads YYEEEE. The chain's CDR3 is CASSPASYNEQFF. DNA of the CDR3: TGTGCCAGCAGCCCTGCCTCCTACAATGAGCAGTTCTTC.

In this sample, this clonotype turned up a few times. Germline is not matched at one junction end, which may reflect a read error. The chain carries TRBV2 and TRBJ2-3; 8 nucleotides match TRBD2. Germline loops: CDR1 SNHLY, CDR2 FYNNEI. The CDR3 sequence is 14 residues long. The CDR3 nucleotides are TGTGCCAGCAGTGCTGCGGGGGGCACGGATACGCAGTATTTT. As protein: CASSAAGGTDTQYF.

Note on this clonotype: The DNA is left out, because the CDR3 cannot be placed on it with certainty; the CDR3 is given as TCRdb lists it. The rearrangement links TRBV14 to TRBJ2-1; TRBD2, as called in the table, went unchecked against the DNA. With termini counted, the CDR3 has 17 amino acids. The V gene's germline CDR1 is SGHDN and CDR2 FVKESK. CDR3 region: CASSQVFAGGSCNERFF.

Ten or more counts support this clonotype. CDR3 sequence: CASSLESTKSYEQYF. CDR3 bases: TGCGCCAGCAGCTTGGAGAGCACTAAATCCTACGAGCAGTACTTC. The genes are TRBV5-1 and TRBJ2-7; no clear D. The CDR3 covers 15 residues. CDR1 and CDR2 (germline): SGHRS, YFSETQ. Trimming took 0 bases from V and 1 from J, leaving 11 bases between them.

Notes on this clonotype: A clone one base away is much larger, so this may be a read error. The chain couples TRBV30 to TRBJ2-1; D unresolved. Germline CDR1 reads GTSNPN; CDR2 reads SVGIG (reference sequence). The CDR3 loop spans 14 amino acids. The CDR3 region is CAWRSPYFYGERFF. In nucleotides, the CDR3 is TGTGCCTGGAGGTCGCCTTATTTCTACGGTGAGCGGTTCTTC.

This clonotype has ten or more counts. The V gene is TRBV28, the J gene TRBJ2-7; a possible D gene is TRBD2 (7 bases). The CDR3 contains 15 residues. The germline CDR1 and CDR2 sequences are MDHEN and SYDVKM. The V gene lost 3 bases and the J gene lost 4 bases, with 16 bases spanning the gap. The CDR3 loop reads CASSFRGAREYEQYF. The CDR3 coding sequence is TGTGCCAGCAGTTTCCGGGGGGCGCGAGAGTACGAGCAGTACTTC.

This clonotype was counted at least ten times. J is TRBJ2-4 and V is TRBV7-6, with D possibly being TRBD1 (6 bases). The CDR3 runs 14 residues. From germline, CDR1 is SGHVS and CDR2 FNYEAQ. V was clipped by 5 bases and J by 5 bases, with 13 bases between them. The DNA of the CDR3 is TGTGCCAGCAGCCCCGGACAGCCCCAAAACATTCAGTACTTC. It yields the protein CASSPGQPQNIQYF.

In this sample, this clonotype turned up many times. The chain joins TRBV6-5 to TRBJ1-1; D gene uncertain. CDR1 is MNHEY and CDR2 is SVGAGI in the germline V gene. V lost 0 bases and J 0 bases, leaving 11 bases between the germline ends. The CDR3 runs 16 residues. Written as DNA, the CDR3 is TGTGCCAGCAGTTACTCGAGGGCAGTCATGAACACTGAAGCTTTCTTT. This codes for CASSYSRAVMNTEAFF.

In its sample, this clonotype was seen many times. Here the CDR3 reads CASSQESTSGRHEQYF. The CDR3 coding sequence is TGTGCCAGCAGCCAGGAATCGACTAGCGGGAGGCACGAGCAGTACTTC. The chain employs TRBV7-9 and TRBJ2-7, with 13 bases identical to TRBD2. The CDR3 is made up of 16 amino acids. V lost 5 bases to trimming and J lost 5 bases; unmatched junction nucleotides: 9. The germline gives CDR1 SEHNR, CDR2 FQNEAQ (reference sequence).

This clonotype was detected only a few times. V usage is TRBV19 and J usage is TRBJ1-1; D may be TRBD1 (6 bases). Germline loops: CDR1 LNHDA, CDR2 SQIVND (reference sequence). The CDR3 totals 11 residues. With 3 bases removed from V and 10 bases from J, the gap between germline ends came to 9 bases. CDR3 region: CASSMSGVAFF. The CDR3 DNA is TGTGCCAGTAGTATGTCAGGGGTAGCTTTCTTT. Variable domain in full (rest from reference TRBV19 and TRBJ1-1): DGGITQSPKYLFRKEGQNVTLSCEQNLNHDAMYWYRQDPGQGLRLIYYSQIVNDFQKGDIAEGYSVSREKKESFPLTVTSAQKNPTAFYLCASSMSGVAFFGQGTRLTVV.

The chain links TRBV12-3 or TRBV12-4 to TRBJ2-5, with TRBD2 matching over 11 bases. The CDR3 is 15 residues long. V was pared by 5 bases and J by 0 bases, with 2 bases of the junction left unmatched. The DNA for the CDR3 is TGTGCCAGCAGTCCTAGCGGGGGGTACCAAGAGACCCAGTACTTC. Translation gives CASSPSGGYQETQYF.

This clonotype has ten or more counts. The chain's CDR3 is CASSWDILSPGYGYTF. In DNA, the CDR3 is TGTGCCAGCAGCTGGGACATACTTTCCCCTGGCTATGGCTACACCTTC. The chain carries TRBV28 and TRBJ1-2; possible D gene TRBD1, 6 bases. V was shortened by 6 bases and J by 4 bases, with 21 bases between the two germline ends. CDR3 size: 16 residues. CDR1 and CDR2 from the germline V gene are MDHEN and SYDVKM.

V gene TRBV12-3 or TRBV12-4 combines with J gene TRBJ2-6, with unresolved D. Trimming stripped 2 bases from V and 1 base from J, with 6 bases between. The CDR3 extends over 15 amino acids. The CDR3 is CASSLLPSGANVLTF. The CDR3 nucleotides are TGTGCCAGCAGTTTACTGCCATCTGGGGCCAACGTCCTGACTTTC.

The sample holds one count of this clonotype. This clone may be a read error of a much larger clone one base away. The CDR3 sequence is CARSYGERIYEQYF. As DNA, the CDR3 is TGTGCCCGCAGTTACGGAGAGAGGATCTACGAGCAGTACTTC. The chain combines TRBV6-2 or TRBV6-3 with TRBJ2-7, with D unclear. The CDR3 loop spans 14 amino acids. Germline assignment: CDR1 MNHEY and CDR2 SVGEGT.

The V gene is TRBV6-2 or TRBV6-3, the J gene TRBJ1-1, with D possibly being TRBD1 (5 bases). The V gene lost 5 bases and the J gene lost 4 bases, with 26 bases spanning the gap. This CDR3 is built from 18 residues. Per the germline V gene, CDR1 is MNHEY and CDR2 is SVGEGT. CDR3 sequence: CASSTLWSSLRVPTEAFF. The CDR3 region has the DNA TGTGCCAGCAGTACCCTCTGGTCGTCCCTCAGGGTACCCACTGAAGCTTTCTTT.

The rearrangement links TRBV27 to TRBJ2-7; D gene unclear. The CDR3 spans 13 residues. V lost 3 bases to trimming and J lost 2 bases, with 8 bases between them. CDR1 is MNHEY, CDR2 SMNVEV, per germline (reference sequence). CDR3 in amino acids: CASSFGWAYEQYF. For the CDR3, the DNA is TGTGCCAGCAGTTTTGGCTGGGCCTACGAGCAGTACTTC.

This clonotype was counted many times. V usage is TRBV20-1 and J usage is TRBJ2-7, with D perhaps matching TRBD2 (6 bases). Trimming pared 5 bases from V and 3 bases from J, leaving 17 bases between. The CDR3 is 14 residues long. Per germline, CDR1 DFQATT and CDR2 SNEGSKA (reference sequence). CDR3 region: CSASIVGGGYEQYF. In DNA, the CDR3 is TGCAGTGCTTCCATCGTGGGAGGAGGCTACGAGCAGTACTTC.

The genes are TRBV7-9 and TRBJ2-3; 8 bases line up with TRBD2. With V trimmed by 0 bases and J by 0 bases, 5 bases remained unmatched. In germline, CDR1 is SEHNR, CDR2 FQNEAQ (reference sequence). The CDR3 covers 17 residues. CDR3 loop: CASSLAIASGSTDTQYF. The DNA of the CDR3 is TGTGCCAGCAGCTTAGCGATTGCTAGCGGGAGCACAGATACGCAGTATTTT.

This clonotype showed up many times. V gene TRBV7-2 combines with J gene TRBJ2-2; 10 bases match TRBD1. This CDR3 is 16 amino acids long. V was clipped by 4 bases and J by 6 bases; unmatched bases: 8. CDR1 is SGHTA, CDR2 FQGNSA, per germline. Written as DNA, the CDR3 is TGTGCCAGCAGCTCGCTGGACAGGGGGTTTTCCGGGGAGCTGTTTTTT. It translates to CASSSLDRGFSGELFF.